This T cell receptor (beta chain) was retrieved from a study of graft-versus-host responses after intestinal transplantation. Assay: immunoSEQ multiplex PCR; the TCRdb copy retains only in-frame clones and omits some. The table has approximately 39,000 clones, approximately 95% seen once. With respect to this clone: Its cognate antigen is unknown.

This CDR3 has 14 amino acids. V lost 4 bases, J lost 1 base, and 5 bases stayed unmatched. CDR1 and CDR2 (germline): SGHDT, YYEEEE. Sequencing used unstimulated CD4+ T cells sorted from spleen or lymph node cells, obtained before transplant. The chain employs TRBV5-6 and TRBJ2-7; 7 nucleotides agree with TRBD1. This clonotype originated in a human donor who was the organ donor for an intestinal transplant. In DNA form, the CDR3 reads TGTGCCAGCAGCCGGACAGGATTATCCTACGAGCAGTACTTC. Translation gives CASSRTGLSYEQYF.